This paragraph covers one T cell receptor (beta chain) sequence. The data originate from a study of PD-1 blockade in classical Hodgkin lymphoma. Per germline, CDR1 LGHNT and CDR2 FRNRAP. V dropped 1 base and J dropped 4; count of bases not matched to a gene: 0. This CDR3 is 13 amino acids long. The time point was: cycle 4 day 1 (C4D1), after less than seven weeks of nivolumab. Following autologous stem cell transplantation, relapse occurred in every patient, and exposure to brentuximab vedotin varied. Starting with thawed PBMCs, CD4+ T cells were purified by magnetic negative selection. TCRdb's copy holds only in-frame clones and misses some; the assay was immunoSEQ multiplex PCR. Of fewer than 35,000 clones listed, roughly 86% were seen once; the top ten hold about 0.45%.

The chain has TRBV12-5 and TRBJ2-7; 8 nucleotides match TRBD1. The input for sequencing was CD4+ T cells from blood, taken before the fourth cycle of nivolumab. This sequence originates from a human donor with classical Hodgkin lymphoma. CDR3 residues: CASGLGTGYEQYF. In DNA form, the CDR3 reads TGTGCTAGTGGTTTGGGGACAGGGTACGAGCAGTACTTC.